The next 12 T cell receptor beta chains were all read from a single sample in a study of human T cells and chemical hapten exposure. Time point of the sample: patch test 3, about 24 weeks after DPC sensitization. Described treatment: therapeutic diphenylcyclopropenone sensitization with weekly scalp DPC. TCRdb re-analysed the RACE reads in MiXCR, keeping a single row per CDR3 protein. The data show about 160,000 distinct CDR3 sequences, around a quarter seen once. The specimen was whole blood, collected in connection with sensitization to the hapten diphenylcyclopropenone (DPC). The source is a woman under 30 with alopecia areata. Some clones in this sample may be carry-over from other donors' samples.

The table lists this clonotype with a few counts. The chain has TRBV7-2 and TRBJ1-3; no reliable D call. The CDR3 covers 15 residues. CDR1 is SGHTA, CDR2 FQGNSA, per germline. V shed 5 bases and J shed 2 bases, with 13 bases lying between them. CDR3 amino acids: CASSANPGPGNTIYF. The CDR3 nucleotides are TGTGCCAGCAGCGCGAATCCTGGACCTGGAAACACCATATATTTT.

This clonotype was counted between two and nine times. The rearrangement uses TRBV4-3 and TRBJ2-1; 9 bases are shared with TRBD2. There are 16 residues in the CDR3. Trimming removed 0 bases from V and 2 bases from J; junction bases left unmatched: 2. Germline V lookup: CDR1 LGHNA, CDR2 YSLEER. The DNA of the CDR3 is TGCGCCAGCAGCCAAGAAGTAGCGGGAGCCTACAATGAGCAGTTCTTC. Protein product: CASSQEVAGAYNEQFF.

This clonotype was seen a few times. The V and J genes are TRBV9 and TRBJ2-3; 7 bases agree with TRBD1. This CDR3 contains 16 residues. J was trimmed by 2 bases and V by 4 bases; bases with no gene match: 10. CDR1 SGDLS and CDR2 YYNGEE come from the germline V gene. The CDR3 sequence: CASSQKSQGVTDTQYF. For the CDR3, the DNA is TGTGCCAGCAGCCAAAAAAGTCAGGGGGTCACAGATACGCAGTATTTT. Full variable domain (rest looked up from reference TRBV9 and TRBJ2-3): DSGVTQTPKHLITATGQRVTLRCSPRSGDLSVYWYQQSLDQGLQFLIQYYNGEERAKGNILERFSAQQFPDLHSELNLSSLELGDSALYFCASSQKSQGVTDTQYFGPGTRLTVL.

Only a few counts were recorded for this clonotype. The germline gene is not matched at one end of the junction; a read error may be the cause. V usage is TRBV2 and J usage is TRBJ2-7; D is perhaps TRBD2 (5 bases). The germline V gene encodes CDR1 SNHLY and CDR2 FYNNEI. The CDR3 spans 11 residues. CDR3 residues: CASRRDYGQYF. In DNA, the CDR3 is TGTGCCAGCCGACGCGACTACGGGCAGTACTTC. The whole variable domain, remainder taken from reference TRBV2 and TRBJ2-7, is EPEVTQTPSHQVTQMGQEVILRCVPISNHLYFYWYRQILGQKVEFLVSFYNNEISEKSEIFDDQFSVERPDGSNFTLKIRSTKLEDSAMYFCASRRDYGQYFGPGTRLTVT.

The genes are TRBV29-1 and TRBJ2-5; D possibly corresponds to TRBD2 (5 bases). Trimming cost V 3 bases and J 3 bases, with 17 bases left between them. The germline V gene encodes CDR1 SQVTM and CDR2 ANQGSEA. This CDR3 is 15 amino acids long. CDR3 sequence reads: CSVEPARDHKETQYF. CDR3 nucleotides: TGCAGCGTTGAGCCTGCCCGGGATCACAAAGAGACCCAGTACTTC.

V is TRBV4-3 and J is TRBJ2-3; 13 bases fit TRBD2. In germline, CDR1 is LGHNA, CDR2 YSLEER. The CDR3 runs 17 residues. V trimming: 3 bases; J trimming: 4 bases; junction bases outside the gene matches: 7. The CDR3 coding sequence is TGCGCCAGCAGCCACGGGAGACTAGCGGGAGGTGCAGATACGCAGTATTTT. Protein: CASSHGRLAGGADTQYF.

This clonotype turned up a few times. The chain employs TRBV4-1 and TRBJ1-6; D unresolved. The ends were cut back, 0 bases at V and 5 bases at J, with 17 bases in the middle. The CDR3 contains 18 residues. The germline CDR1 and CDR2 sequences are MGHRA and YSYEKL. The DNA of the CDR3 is TGCGCCAGCAGCCAAGATACGGGCGAACGAGCGAATAATTCACCCCTCCACTTT. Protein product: CASSQDTGERANNSPLHF.

The CDR3 DNA follows: TGTGCCAGCAGCTTAGAAAGGAGACAGGGGTCCTACGAGCAGTACTTC. Its translation: CASSLERRQGSYEQYF. The J gene is TRBJ2-7, the V gene TRBV7-9; 8 bases are a match to TRBD1. CDR3 length equals 16 residues. Germline V CDR1 and CDR2: SEHNR, FQNEAQ (reference sequence). V was pared by 1 base and J by 1 base, with 6 bases of the junction left unmatched.

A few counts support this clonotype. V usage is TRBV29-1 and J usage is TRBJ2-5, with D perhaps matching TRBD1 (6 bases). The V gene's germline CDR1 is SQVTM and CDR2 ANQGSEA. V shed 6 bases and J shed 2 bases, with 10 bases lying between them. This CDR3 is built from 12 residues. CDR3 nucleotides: TGCAGCGTGTCGACAGGACAAGAGACCCAGTACTTC. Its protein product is CSVSTGQETQYF.

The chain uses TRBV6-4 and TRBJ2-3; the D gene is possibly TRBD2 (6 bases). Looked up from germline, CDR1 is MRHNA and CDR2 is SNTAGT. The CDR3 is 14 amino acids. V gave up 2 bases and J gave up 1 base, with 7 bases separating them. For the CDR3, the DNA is TGTGCCAGCAGTGACACGGGGGGCACAGATACGCAGTATTTT. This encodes CASSDTGGTDTQYF.

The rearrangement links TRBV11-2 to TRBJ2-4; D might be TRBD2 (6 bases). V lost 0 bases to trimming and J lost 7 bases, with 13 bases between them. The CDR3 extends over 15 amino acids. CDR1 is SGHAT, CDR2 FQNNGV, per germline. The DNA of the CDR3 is TGTGCCAGCAGCTTAGAGGGACTCGAGGAGAACATTCAGTACTTC. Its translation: CASSLEGLEENIQYF.

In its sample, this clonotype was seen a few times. As DNA, the CDR3 is TGTGCCAGCAGTGAGCTGGAGGTGAGCACTGAAGCTTTCTTT. Translated, it gives CASSELEVSTEAFF. The gene calls are TRBV6-1 and TRBJ1-1, with D uncertain. Germline lookup yields CDR1 MNHNS and CDR2 SASEGT. This CDR3 region has 14 residues. V lost 3 bases to trimming and J lost 4 bases, with 12 bases between them.